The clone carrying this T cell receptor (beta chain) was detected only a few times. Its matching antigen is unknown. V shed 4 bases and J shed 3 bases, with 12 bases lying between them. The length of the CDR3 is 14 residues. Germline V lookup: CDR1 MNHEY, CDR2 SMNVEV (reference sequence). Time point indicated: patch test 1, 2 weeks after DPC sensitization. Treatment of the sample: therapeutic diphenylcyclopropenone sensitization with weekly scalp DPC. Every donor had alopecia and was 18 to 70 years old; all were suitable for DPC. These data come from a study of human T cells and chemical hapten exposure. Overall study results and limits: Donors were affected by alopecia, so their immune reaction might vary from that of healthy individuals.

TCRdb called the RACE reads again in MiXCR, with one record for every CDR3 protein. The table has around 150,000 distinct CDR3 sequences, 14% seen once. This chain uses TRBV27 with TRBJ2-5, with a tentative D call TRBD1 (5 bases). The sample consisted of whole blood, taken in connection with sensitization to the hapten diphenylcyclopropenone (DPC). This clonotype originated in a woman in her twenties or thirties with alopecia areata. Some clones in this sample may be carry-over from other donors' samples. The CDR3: CASSSGQGEETQYF. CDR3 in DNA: TGTGCCAGCAGTTCCGGACAAGGAGAAGAGACCCAGTACTTC.